These T cell receptor beta chains were read from a single sample in a study of blood T cell repertoires in COVID-19. Libraries were prepared by immunoSEQ multiplex PCR; TCRdb keeps only in-frame clonotypes and omits some of them. The sample consists of some 300,000 clones, about 90% of them appearing once. Sequenced sample: PBMCs or T cells enriched from blood (not recorded which). The receptors were sampled from a woman aged 25 to 39 who had recovered from COVID-19. CDR3s include the opening cysteine and the closing phenylalanine or tryptophan. A D gene is named only where the DNA matches it firmly. Size is omitted from some rows. Given values are once, few, many or a class for expanded clones.

>TRBD2|TRBV18|-|TRBJ2-7
CASSLAGTPYEQYF
TGTGCCAGCTCACTAGCGGGCACACCCTACGAGCAGTACTTC
>-|TRBV6-5|-|TRBJ1-6
CASSYSSDSPLHF
TGTGCCAGCAGTTACTCTTCGGATTCACCCCTCCACTTT
>-|TRBV14|-|TRBJ1-1
CASSQVSSIWNTEAFF
TGTGCCAGCAGCCAAGTATCGAGTATCTGGAACACTGAAGCTTTCTTT
>TRBD2|TRBV18|-|TRBJ2-1
CARQNQVGLAGVPSYNEQFF
TGTGCCAGGCAAAACCAGGTGGGACTAGCGGGAGTTCCCTCCTACAATGAGCAGTTCTTC
>TRBD1|TRBV12-3/TRBV12-4|-|TRBJ1-1
CASSTGAVTEAFF
TGTGCCAGCAGCACAGGGGCGGTCACTGAAGCTTTCTTT
>-|TRBV7-9|-|TRBJ1-2
CASSLERTDISYTF
TGTGCCAGCAGCTTAGAACGGACAGACATCAGCTACACCTTC
>-|TRBV19|few|TRBJ1-5
CASSIDPSHTGKYSNQPQHF
TGTGCCAGTAGTATAGACCCCTCCCACACAGGGAAGTATAGCAATCAGCCCCAGCATTTT
>-|TRBV6-4|-|TRBJ2-1
CASSATGSATNEQFF
TGTGCCAGCAGCGCTACAGGGTCCGCTACCAATGAGCAGTTCTTC
>-|TRBV5-6|-|TRBJ2-2
CASKIRTGELFF
TGTGCCAGCAAAATCCGTACCGGGGAGCTGTTTTTT
>-|TRBV7-9|-|TRBJ2-1
CASSPGALGNEQFF
TGTGCCAGCAGCCCGGGAGCCCTAGGCAATGAGCAGTTCTTC
>-|TRBV6-5|-|TRBJ2-2
CASGAGAFTGELFF
TGTGCCAGCGGGGCAGGAGCTTTCACCGGGGAGCTGTTTTTT
>-|TRBV7-6|-|TRBJ1-3
CASSSTPPHIYF
TGTGCCAGCAGCTCGACTCCTCCCCACATATATTTT
>-|TRBV3-1/TRBV3-2|-|TRBJ2-7
CASSPQTGYSSYEQYF
TGTGCCAGCAGCCCACAGACAGGCTACAGCTCCTACGAGCAGTACTTC
>TRBD2|TRBV19|-|TRBJ2-1
CASETSGFYPGDNEQFF
TGTGCCAGCGAAACTAGCGGCTTTTACCCGGGGGACAATGAGCAGTTCTTC
>-|TRBV5-1|-|TRBJ2-7
CASSVQGTYEQYF
TGCGCCAGCAGTGTGCAGGGGACCTACGAGCAGTACTTC